This T cell receptor beta chain was retrieved from a study of graft-versus-host responses after intestinal transplantation. Study context: Recipients underwent multivisceral, liver-intestinal, or isolated intestinal transplants. Recipients across the board were started on anti-thymocyte globulin induction, then kept on tacrolimus and steroids for two to three years.

Here immunoSEQ multiplex PCR was the method, and the copy in TCRdb shows in-frame clones only, minus some. The sample records tens of thousands of clones, about 89% being singletons. The study's findings and limits: Among recipient marrow samples, GvH clones were found; some appeared first in ileum or blood. HvG clone declines early post-transplant were associated with peak circulating GvH levels.

As regards this clone: Its target is not known.

The CDR3 loop spans 14 amino acids. V lost 7 bases to trimming and J lost 0 bases, with 10 bases between them. The V gene's germline CDR1 is SGHAT and CDR2 FQNNGV. This chain links TRBV11-2 with TRBJ2-1; D perhaps matches TRBD1 (6 bases). This clonotype was sampled from a human donor who was the organ donor for an intestinal transplant. Material: unstimulated CD4+ T cells sorted from spleen or lymph node cells, obtained before transplant. The CDR3 nucleotides read TGTGCCAGCAAGGGGGACCACTCCTACAATGAGCAGTTCTTC. Amino acids: CASKGDHSYNEQFF.